The T cell receptor beta chain described here comes from a study of blood T cell repertoires in COVID-19. Study at large: T cells, B-cell-depleted T cells, or PBMCs provided the cDNA or gDNA that served as material.

The CDR3 runs 14 residues. V lost 8 bases and J 8 bases, leaving 19 bases between the germline ends. Sequencing was performed with immunoSEQ multiplex PCR; in TCRdb, only in-frame clones are kept and a portion is missing. The sample records 95,000 to 150,000 clones, more than 70% being singletons. J is TRBJ2-1 and V is TRBV23-1, with unresolved D. TRBV23-1 belongs to the ORF category, with a function that is uncertain. The sample taken for sequencing was peripheral blood. The clonotype originates from a woman over 75 with COVID-19, enrolled during active disease. This CDR3 reads CASLHLSKWDEQFF. Written as DNA, the CDR3 is TGCGCCAGCCTCCACCTTAGCAAGTGGGATGAGCAGTTCTTC.